The 11 T cell receptor beta chains reported below all come from one sample, sequenced in a study of OX40 agonist ivuxolimab in advanced cancers. The data were produced by immunoSEQ multiplex PCR, yet TCRdb's version contains in-frame clones alone and is incomplete. The data contain tens of thousands of clones, nearly 85% of them singletons. The sequenced sample was CD4+ or CD8+ T cells sorted from blood, obtained in a trial of the OX40 agonist ivuxolimab. The origin of the receptors is an adult with an advanced solid tumor such as melanoma, head and neck, liver or kidney cancer.

In its sample, this clone was seen once. V and J are TRBV5-4 and TRBJ2-1; 7 nucleotides align to TRBD2. J was trimmed by 0 bases and V by 2 bases; bases with no gene match: 2. CDR1 SGHNT and CDR2 YYREEE come from the germline V gene (reference sequence). The CDR3 runs to 15 residues. The CDR3 nucleotides read TGTGCCAGCAGCTTCCGGACTAGCTCCTACAATGAGCAGTTCTTC. It encodes CASSFRTSSYNEQFF.

V is TRBV4-3 and J is TRBJ2-7; weak D call: TRBD2 (7 bases). The CDR3 sequence is 16 residues long. V was shortened by 0 bases and J by 4 bases, with 16 bases between the two germline ends. Germline loops: CDR1 LGHNA, CDR2 YSLEER. CDR3: CASSQDGGGAPYEQYF. In DNA form, the CDR3 reads TGCGCCAGCAGCCAAGATGGTGGGGGGGCGCCTTACGAGCAGTACTTC.

The rearrangement links TRBV9 to TRBJ2-1; D may match TRBD1 or TRBD2 (5 bases each). Trimming removed 2 bases at V and 11 bases at J, with 11 bases between. CDR3 length: 12 residues. Germline V gene lookup returns CDR1 SGDLS and CDR2 YYNGEE. The CDR3 loop is CASSVTTGQQFF. The CDR3 coding sequence is TGTGCCAGCAGCGTTACCACGGGACAGCAGTTCTTC.

The chain carries TRBV19 and TRBJ2-7; no firm D call. From germline, CDR1 is LNHDA and CDR2 SQIVND (reference sequence). Between the trimmed V and J ends, which lost 4 bases and 5 bases, there was a span of 18 bases. The CDR3 loop spans 15 amino acids. In DNA form, the CDR3 reads TGTGCCAGTAGTAACCCCAACTTTCGCCGGGACGAGCAGTACTTC. Amino acid sequence: CASSNPNFRRDEQYF.

The chain joins TRBV23-1 to TRBJ1-5; no clear D gene. TRBV23-1 is classed as an ORF, of uncertain function. V was cut by 1 base and J by 0 bases, with 7 bases left in between. The CDR3 covers 15 residues. Here the CDR3 reads CASSQFSYSNQPQHF. CDR3 sequence (DNA): TGCGCCAGCAGTCAATTCAGCTATAGCAATCAGCCCCAGCATTTT.

The chain couples TRBV28 to TRBJ1-1, with D hard to call. Trimming removed 1 base from V and 0 bases from J, with 0 bases in between. Per the germline V gene, CDR1 is MDHEN and CDR2 is SYDVKM. This CDR3 region has 12 residues. CDR3 sequence reads: CASSLLNTEAFF. The DNA for the CDR3 is TGTGCCAGCAGTTTATTGAACACTGAAGCTTTCTTT.

The gene calls are TRBV30 and TRBJ1-2; the D gene is possibly TRBD1 (6 bases). Trimming left V 0 bases short and J 8 bases short, with 13 bases between. The germline CDR1 and CDR2 sequences are GTSNPN and SVGIG (reference sequence). The CDR3 totals 13 residues. Here the CDR3 reads CAWSVQGRGGYTF. The DNA for the CDR3 is TGTGCCTGGAGTGTACAGGGCAGAGGGGGCTACACCTTC.

CDR3 in DNA: TGTGCCATCACTTCCGGGACAGATCCCTCCTACGAGCAGTACTTC. Its translation is CAITSGTDPSYEQYF. The chain uses TRBV10-3 and TRBJ2-7; 7 bases match TRBD1. This CDR3 region has 15 residues. Looked up from germline, CDR1 is ENHRY and CDR2 is SYGVKD. Trimming removed 7 bases from V and 0 bases from J; junction bases left unmatched: 9.

The V call is TRBV6-1, the J call TRBJ1-1; D gene unclear. V was trimmed by 4 bases and J by 3 bases, leaving 9 bases between them. The germline V gene has CDR1 MNHNS and CDR2 SASEGT. This CDR3 region has 13 residues. CDR3 loop: CASSGERDTEAFF. The CDR3 coding sequence is TGTGCCAGCAGTGGGGAGAGGGACACTGAAGCTTTCTTT.

The gene calls are TRBV7-9 and TRBJ2-3; D not resolved. Germline assignment: CDR1 SEHNR and CDR2 FQNEAQ (reference sequence). The V end was cut by 2 bases, the J end by 0 bases, with 9 bases between. This CDR3 has 15 amino acids. In DNA, the CDR3 is TGTGCCAGCAGCTTATTTCTGGAAAGCACAGATACGCAGTATTTT. This codes for CASSLFLESTDTQYF.

A few counts support this clone. CDR3 DNA sequence: TGCGCCAGCAGCCAAGTTGGGACAGGGGGTAATGGTGGCTACACCTTC. This gives the protein CASSQVGTGGNGGYTF. The chain combines TRBV4-1 with TRBJ1-2; 11 bases are a match to TRBD1. V lost 1 base to trimming and J lost 7 bases; unmatched junction nucleotides: 8. The CDR3 has 16 residues. CDR1 MGHRA and CDR2 YSYEKL come from the germline V gene.